One sample yielded the 14 T cell receptor beta chains listed below, sequenced in a study of blood T cell repertoires in COVID-19. Sequencing was performed with immunoSEQ multiplex PCR; in TCRdb, only in-frame clones are kept and a portion is missing. The table has about 150,000 clones, more than 60% seen once. Sequencing was done on a sample of peripheral blood. The source of these receptors is a man between 45 and 60 years old with acute or convalescent COVID-19.

The rearrangement joins TRBV27 to TRBJ1-2; 8 bases fit TRBD1. Germline CDR1 reads MNHEY; CDR2 reads SMNVEV (reference sequence). This CDR3 has 13 residues. V shed 3 bases, J shed 8 bases, and the junction held 5 bases outside the gene matches. CDR3 DNA: TGTGCCAGCAGTTTCGGACAGGGCAGGGGCTACACCTTC. It translates to CASSFGQGRGYTF.

The chain has TRBV3-1 (or the pseudogene TRBV3-2) and TRBJ1-1; D might be TRBD1 (6 bases). Germline V gene lookup returns CDR1 LGHDT and CDR2 YNNKEL (reference sequence). This CDR3 spans 13 amino acids. The V gene lost 4 bases and the J gene lost 2 bases, with 8 bases spanning the gap. The CDR3 DNA is TGTGCCAGCAGCCTAGGGACAAACACTGAAGCTTTCTTT. Amino acid sequence: CASSLGTNTEAFF.

This chain joins TRBV2 and TRBJ2-3, with TRBD2 matching 12 bases. Germline CDR1 reads SNHLY; CDR2 reads FYNNEI. CDR3 length equals 15 residues. The ends lost 4 bases at V and 4 bases at J; junction bases unmatched: 3. In DNA, the CDR3 is TGTGCCAGCAGTGCGACTAGCGGGAGAGCAGATACGCAGTATTTT. Its protein product is CASSATSGRADTQYF.

J is TRBJ1-2 and V is TRBV7-9; a possible D gene is TRBD1 (6 bases). In germline, CDR1 is SEHNR, CDR2 FQNEAQ (reference sequence). The V end lost 1 base, the J end lost 3 bases, and 12 bases lay between the germline ends. This CDR3 spans 15 amino acids. The CDR3: CASSLGAGAHYGYTF. The CDR3 bases are TGTGCCAGCAGCTTAGGAGCAGGGGCCCACTATGGCTACACCTTC.

In DNA form, the CDR3 reads TGTGCCAGCAGTTCAAGGACAGTAGGAGAGACCCAGTACTTC. This encodes CASSSRTVGETQYF. The chain is built from TRBV27 and TRBJ2-5; the D gene is possibly TRBD1 (6 bases). Germline values: CDR1 MNHEY, CDR2 SMNVEV (reference sequence). V gave up 4 bases and J gave up 4 bases, with 13 bases separating them. This CDR3 has 14 amino acids.

The chain combines TRBV27 with TRBJ1-2; D is perhaps TRBD1 (5 bases). CDR1 MNHEY and CDR2 SMNVEV come from the germline V gene (reference sequence). This CDR3 spans 14 amino acids. V was trimmed by 1 base and J by 7 bases, leaving 13 bases between them. The CDR3 DNA sequence: TGTGCCAGCAGTTTATTCGGGGGGACGACTGGCTACACCTTC. Translation: CASSLFGGTTGYTF.

As concerns this clone: Relative to the germline gene, one junction end is altered; a read error may explain this. The gene calls are TRBV12-3 or TRBV12-4 and TRBJ2-2; D gene uncertain. The CDR3 spans 11 residues. Here the CDR3 reads CASIDTGELFF. The CDR3 DNA is TGTGCCAGCATCGACACTGGGGAGCTGTTTTTT.

This clone was seen more than once but under ten times. This chain links TRBV7-8 with TRBJ2-3; no clear D gene. This CDR3 spans 15 amino acids. CDR1 SGHVS and CDR2 FQNEAQ come from the germline V gene. The V and J ends lost 2 bases and 1 base respectively, with 10 bases between them. CDR3 protein: CASSLMRLRTDTQYF. The CDR3 DNA reads TGTGCCAGCAGCTTAATGAGACTTCGCACAGATACGCAGTATTTT.

The chain combines TRBV7-2 with TRBJ2-2, with 8 positions matching TRBD2. Germline assignment: CDR1 SGHTA and CDR2 FQGNSA. The ends lost 6 bases at V and 1 base at J; junction bases unmatched: 4. This CDR3 contains 15 residues. The DNA of the CDR3 is TGTGCCAGCAGTATTAGCGGGGAGAACACCGGGGAGCTGTTTTTT. Encoded protein: CASSISGENTGELFF. The full variable domain, its missing parts supplied by reference TRBV7-2 and TRBJ2-2, is GAGVSQSPSNKVTEKGKDVELRCDPISGHTALYWYRQSLGQGLEFLIYFQGNSAPDKSGLPSDRFSAERTGGSVSTLTIQRTQQEDSAVYLCASSISGENTGELFFGEGSRLTVL.

The chain combines TRBV30 with TRBJ1-2, with D tentatively TRBD1 (6 bases). Deletions cut 5 bases from V and 7 bases from J, with 14 bases between. The CDR3 consists of 12 residues. From germline, CDR1 is GTSNPN and CDR2 SVGIG (reference sequence). CDR3 nucleotide sequence: TGTGCCTGGCGGGGGGCCGGTTTTGGCTACACCTTC. As protein: CAWRGAGFGYTF.

The chain links TRBV3-1 (or the pseudogene TRBV3-2) to TRBJ2-5; 11 bases fit TRBD1. This CDR3 is 16 amino acids long. Unmatched junction bases numbered 7, after V lost 6 bases and J lost 1 base. Germline CDR1 and CDR2: LGHDT and YNNKEL (reference sequence). CDR3 DNA: TGTGCCAGCAGAAATTTGGACAGGGGGCTCCAAGAGACCCAGTACTTC. Translation: CASRNLDRGLQETQYF.

This chain joins TRBV27 and TRBJ2-5, with 8 bases identical to TRBD2. Looked up from germline, CDR1 is MNHEY and CDR2 is SMNVEV (reference sequence). The CDR3 loop spans 18 amino acids. V shed 5 bases, J shed 0 bases, and the junction held 14 bases outside the gene matches. The CDR3 DNA sequence: TGTGCCAGCAGTCTCCTAGGAAAGCGGGGGCGGTACCAAGAGACCCAGTACTTC. This encodes CASSLLGKRGRYQETQYF.

The rearrangement links TRBV2 to TRBJ1-1; TRBD1 is a possible D gene (6 bases). Germline V CDR1 and CDR2: SNHLY, FYNNEI. The CDR3 runs to 14 residues. V lost 6 bases and J 1 base, leaving 12 bases between the germline ends. The DNA of the CDR3 is TGTGCCAGCAGACAGGGCCCCGGGAACACTGAAGCTTTCTTT. Translated: CASRQGPGNTEAFF.

V usage is TRBV3-1 (or the pseudogene TRBV3-2) and J usage is TRBJ2-7, with D uncertain. Trimming took 1 base from V and 6 from J, leaving 13 bases between them. CDR1 LGHDT and CDR2 YNNKEL come from the germline V gene (reference sequence). The CDR3 is 14 residues long. CDR3 loop: CASSQGIQPAEQYF. The DNA for the CDR3 is TGTGCCAGCAGCCAAGGAATACAGCCCGCCGAGCAGTACTTC.